Below are 9 T cell receptor beta chains sequenced from a single sample in a study of blood T cell repertoires in COVID-19. Using immunoSEQ multiplex PCR, the repertoire was profiled, and TCRdb retains in-frame clones only, with some absent. The sample lists around 260,000 clones, approximately 90% occurring once. The sequenced sample consisted of PBMCs or T cells enriched from blood (not recorded which). These receptors came from a woman aged 25 to 39 who had recovered from COVID-19.

The chain recombines TRBV5-1 with TRBJ2-3; 12 bases line up with TRBD2. V was pared by 3 bases and J by 5 bases, with 7 bases of the junction left unmatched. Per germline, CDR1 SGHRS and CDR2 YFSETQ. The CDR3 is 16 amino acids. Here the CDR3 DNA reads TGCGCCAGCAGCTGGGCTAGCGGGAGGGCTGGAGATACGCAGTATTTT. Translation: CASSWASGRAGDTQYF.

This chain uses TRBV29-1 with TRBJ2-5; 10 bases align to TRBD2. The CDR3 loop spans 17 amino acids. The V segment lost 6 bases and the J segment 7 bases; nucleotides outside the gene matches: 20. Germline V gene sequence: CDR1 SQVTM, CDR2 ANQGSEA. CDR3 sequence reads: CSVGRIAGGLLGGTQYF. CDR3 nucleotides: TGCAGCGTGGGGCGGATAGCGGGAGGACTATTGGGAGGGACCCAGTACTTC.

The rearrangement joins TRBV5-4 to TRBJ2-2; 10 bases line up with TRBD2. J lost 3 bases, V lost 4 bases, and 6 bases had no gene match. The length of the CDR3 is 16 residues. Germline V lookup: CDR1 SGHNT, CDR2 YYREEE (reference sequence). The CDR3: CASSTSGRAHTGELFF. Written as DNA, the CDR3 is TGTGCCAGCAGCACCAGCGGGAGGGCCCACACCGGGGAGCTGTTTTTT.

V usage is TRBV19 and J usage is TRBJ2-1; 7 bases are shared with TRBD2. Per the germline V gene, CDR1 is LNHDA and CDR2 is SQIVND (reference sequence). Trimming took 1 base from V and 0 from J; bases not matched to a gene: 6. This CDR3 has 17 amino acids. CDR3 loop: CASSIGSGGSSYNEQFF. Written as DNA, the CDR3 is TGTGCCAGTAGTATAGGCTCGGGAGGAAGCTCCTACAATGAGCAGTTCTTC.

J is TRBJ2-7 and V is TRBV28; TRBD1 agrees at 7 bases. Trimming at V came to 0 bases and at J to 5 bases, leaving 4 bases not matched to a gene. CDR3 length: 14 amino acids. Germline-derived CDR1 and CDR2 are MDHEN and SYDVKM. This chain's CDR3 is CASSLWTGMDEQYF. As DNA, the CDR3 is TGTGCCAGCAGTTTATGGACAGGGATGGACGAGCAGTACTTC.

This clone was counted once. CDR3 sequence: CASSLNAGWPTNEKLFF. DNA for the CDR3: TGTGCCAGCAGCCTAAACGCGGGGTGGCCAACTAATGAAAAACTGTTTTTT. The chain links TRBV14 to TRBJ1-4; D remains ambiguous. V shed 4 bases and J shed 0 bases, with 15 bases lying between them. In germline, CDR1 is SGHDN, CDR2 FVKESK. The CDR3 contains 17 residues.

The chain recombines TRBV29-1 with TRBJ2-5; TRBD2 matches 8 bases. The CDR3 loop spans 14 amino acids. The V gene's germline CDR1 is SQVTM and CDR2 ANQGSEA. J was trimmed by 3 bases and V by 2 bases; bases with no gene match: 5. DNA of the CDR3: TGCAGCGTTGAAAAGCGGGGGACCGAAGAGACCCAGTACTTC. Translating it yields CSVEKRGTEETQYF.

This clone was observed a single time. The chain has TRBV7-9 and TRBJ2-6; D may be TRBD1 (6 bases). In germline, CDR1 is SEHNR, CDR2 FQNEAQ (reference sequence). The CDR3 is 17 residues long. The ends were cut back, 5 bases at V and 1 base at J, with 15 bases in the middle. CDR3 coding DNA: TGTGCCAGCAGCCCTGCAGGGGTTCCTTCTGGGGCCAACGTCCTGACTTTC. It encodes CASSPAGVPSGANVLTF. Variable domain in full (rest from reference TRBV7-9 and TRBJ2-6): DTGVSQNPRHKITKRGQNVTFRCDPISEHNRLYWYRQTLGQGPEFLTYFQNEAQLEKSRLLSDRFSAERPKGSFSTLEIQRTEQGDSAMYLCASSPAGVPSGANVLTFGAGSRLTVL.

The chain employs TRBV6-8 and TRBJ2-1; TRBD2 matches 9 bases. With V trimmed by 6 bases and J by 4 bases, 13 bases remained unmatched. The CDR3 covers 17 residues. Germline CDR1 MNHGY, CDR2 SAAAGT. CDR3 loop: CASSRPPLAGKYNEQFF. CDR3 nucleotides: TGTGCCAGCAGCCGTCCCCCTCTAGCGGGAAAATACAATGAGCAGTTCTTC.